This is a list of T cell receptor beta chains from one sample in a study of T-cell reconstitution after alpha-beta-depleted transplantation in children. TCRdb redid the calling of the PCR reads with MiXCR, one entry per CDR3 protein. Of some 72,000 distinct CDR3 sequences listed, just under 7.5% are singletons. The specimen comprised PBMCs from the stem cell graft donor, sampled from the stem cell graft. These receptors came from a human donor who donated a stem cell graft to a child with acute lymphoblastic leukemia. Each CDR3 is given with its conserved first and last residue. A D gene is named only where the DNA matches it firmly. Some rows have no size entry. The others give once, few or many, or a class for an expanded clone.

DNA	CDR3	size	D	J	V	length
TGTGCCGGCAGCTGGAGGAGGGGGCAAGAGACCCAGTACTTC	CAGSWRRGQETQYF	-	-	TRBJ2-5	TRBV7-2	14
TGTGCCAGCAGTTTGAAGGTCCGCGGGGAGACCCAGTACTTC	CASSLKVRGETQYF	many	-	TRBJ2-5	TRBV27	14
TGTGCCAGCAGTCGGGCTAGCGGGGGGGCATACAGAACGGAGACCCAGTACTTC	CASSRASGGAYRTETQYF	many	TRBD2	TRBJ2-5	TRBV12-3/TRBV12-4	18
TGCGCCAGCAGCCAAGCGACAGGGGGCGAGCAGTACTTC	CASSQATGGEQYF	many	TRBD1	TRBJ2-7	TRBV4-3	13
TGCGCCAGCAGCCAAGGGCAGACTAGCAATCAGCCCCAGCATTTT	CASSQGQTSNQPQHF	many	-	TRBJ1-5	TRBV4-1	15
TGCGCCAGCAGCTTGGGAACGACTAGCGGGAGAGGCTACGAGCAGTACTTC	CASSLGTTSGRGYEQYF	many	TRBD2	TRBJ2-7	TRBV5-1	17
TGTGCCAGCTCGGGGGGGCTAAACAATGAGCAGTTCTTC	CASSGGLNNEQFF	many	TRBD2	TRBJ2-1	TRBV7-7	13
TGTGCCAGCAGCGTAGAAGATACGCAGTATTTT	CASSVEDTQYF	-	-	TRBJ2-3	TRBV11-2	11
TGTGCCAGCAGTCAACCTCCGGGAGATACGCAGTATTTT	CASSQPPGDTQYF	many	-	TRBJ2-3	TRBV5-6	13
TGTGCCAGCAACCCAGATAGCGGGTCCTACAATGAGCAGTTCTTC	CASNPDSGSYNEQFF	few	TRBD2	TRBJ2-1	TRBV6-1	15
TGTGCCAGCAGCCAAGTCGGAGGCGAGCAGTACTTC	CASSQVGGEQYF	many	-	TRBJ2-7	TRBV3-1	12
TGTGCCACCAGTGACATCTACCTACAGGAAACGAACACTGAAGCTTTCTTT	CATSDIYLQETNTEAFF	many	-	TRBJ1-1	TRBV24-1	17
TGTGCCATCAGTGAGTCTTTTGAGCAGTTCTTC	CAISESFEQFF	many	-	TRBJ2-1	TRBV10-3	11
TGCGCCAGCAGCTTGGTCGGGACAGGGGCTACAGATACGCAGTATTTT	CASSLVGTGATDTQYF	-	TRBD1	TRBJ2-3	TRBV5-1	16
TGTGCCAGCAGTTTTCAGGGGGGGAACACTGAAGCTTTCTTT	CASSFQGGNTEAFF	many	TRBD1	TRBJ1-1	TRBV28	14
TGTGCCAGCAGTCCAGATAGAAATGAGCAGTTCTTC	CASSPDRNEQFF	-	-	TRBJ2-1	TRBV12-3/TRBV12-4	12
TGTGCCAGCAGCCTTAGACAGGGTAGCACAGATACGCAGTATTTT	CASSLRQGSTDTQYF	-	TRBD1	TRBJ2-3	TRBV7-2	15
TGTGCCAGTAGTATGGGCTCGGGCCTGGGGCAGTACTTC	CASSMGSGLGQYF	-	-	TRBJ2-7	TRBV19	13
TGCGCCAGCAGCTTGAACGCGGCCACAGATACGCAGTATTTT	CASSLNAATDTQYF	many	-	TRBJ2-3	TRBV5-1	14
TGTGCCAGCAGCGCCGTTGGTGAGCAGTTCTTC	CASSAVGEQFF	few	-	TRBJ2-1	TRBV9	11
TGTGCCAGCAGTGAAAACGGGGGGACCAACAATGAGCAGTTCTTC	CASSENGGTNNEQFF	few	TRBD2	TRBJ2-1	TRBV6-4	15
TGTGCCAGCAGTTACAGCCAGGGACCCTACGAGCAGTACTTC	CASSYSQGPYEQYF	few	-	TRBJ2-7	TRBV6-2/TRBV6-3	14
TGTGCCAGCAGCTCCCAGACTAGCAAGCCATTCCTGCTAGCCAAAAACATTCAGTACTTC	CASSSQTSKPFLLAKNIQYF	many	TRBD2	TRBJ2-4	TRBV7-8	20
TGCAGTGCTACGGGTCGCCGGACAGGGGTGAATGAGCAGTTCTTC	CSATGRRTGVNEQFF	many	TRBD1	TRBJ2-1	TRBV20-1	15
TGTGCCAGCAGTACACGTGGGACAGGGGGCGGTCAGCCCCAGCATTTT	CASSTRGTGGGQPQHF	many	TRBD1	TRBJ1-5	TRBV12-3/TRBV12-4	16
TGTGCCAGCAGTCCTATCCGCTTAGCTAACTATGGCTACACCTTC	CASSPIRLANYGYTF	many	-	TRBJ1-2	TRBV12-3/TRBV12-4	15
TGTGCCAGCAGCGCCGGACAGGGAGTGTCTAATTCACCCCTCCACTTT	CASSAGQGVSNSPLHF	many	TRBD1	TRBJ1-6	TRBV9	16
TGTGCCAGCAGTTCCTCCGGCACAGGACGTGGTGAGCAGTTCTTC	CASSSSGTGRGEQFF	many	-	TRBJ2-1	TRBV28	15
TGTGCCAGCACCCCGGTGGGAGTCGGCACTGAAGCTTTCTTT	CASTPVGVGTEAFF	once	-	TRBJ1-1	TRBV27	14
TGTGCCACCGCTGCTAACTATGGCTACACCTTC	CATAANYGYTF	-	-	TRBJ1-2	TRBV24-1	11
TGTGCCAGCAGCTCCCCGGCGGGATTAGGGCTCGGCTACGAGCAGTACTTC	CASSSPAGLGLGYEQYF	-	-	TRBJ2-7	TRBV11-1	17
TGTGCCAGCAGCTCTGTGCAGAGGTCTTCCGGCACAGATACGCAGTATTTT	CASSSVQRSSGTDTQYF	many	-	TRBJ2-3	TRBV27	17
TGTGCCAGCAGCTTTCGACAGGGATCATCGGCTAATGAAAAACTGTTTTTT	CASSFRQGSSANEKLFF	many	TRBD1	TRBJ1-4	TRBV5-5	17
TGTGCCAGCAGCCCCGGGTGGGCGCAAAGCACAGATACGCAGTATTTT	CASSPGWAQSTDTQYF	many	-	TRBJ2-3	TRBV11-2	16
TGTGCCAGCAGTTTCAACCGGGACCGTTCACCCCTCCACTTT	CASSFNRDRSPLHF	few	-	TRBJ1-6	TRBV6-5	14
TGTGCCAGCAGCTACCCGGCCGGGACAAGGAGGAATGAAAAACTGTTTTTT	CASSYPAGTRRNEKLFF	few	-	TRBJ1-4	TRBV7-7	17
TGCGCCAGCATTCGCCAGACCCCATTATACAATGAGCAGTTCTTC	CASIRQTPLYNEQFF	few	-	TRBJ2-1	TRBV23-1	15
TGCAGTGCTAGAGGATTCTACAATGAGCAGTTCTTC	CSARGFYNEQFF	many	-	TRBJ2-1	TRBV20-1	12
TGTGCCAGCAGTTTTTCAGACAGACTGGATGGCTACACCTTC	CASSFSDRLDGYTF	-	-	TRBJ1-2	TRBV12-3/TRBV12-4	14
TGTGCCACCAGTGATTCCAGACTGGAGGAGCAGTTCTTC	CATSDSRLEEQFF	many	-	TRBJ2-1	TRBV24-1	13
TGTGCCAGCAGTCAACTAGGCTACGAGACCCAGTACTTC	CASSQLGYETQYF	many	-	TRBJ2-5	TRBV27	13
TGCGCCAGCAGCCAAGAGATGACAGGGGGTCTTGGCAATCAGCCCCAGCATTTT	CASSQEMTGGLGNQPQHF	many	TRBD1	TRBJ1-5	TRBV4-3	18
TGTGCCAGCAGCGTAGTACCGGGACAGGGGAAGTCACCCCTCCACTTT	CASSVVPGQGKSPLHF	many	TRBD1	TRBJ1-6	TRBV9	16
TGTGCCAGCAGTGAAGGTGCTGGCCCTTATGAAGCTTTCTTT	CASSEGAGPYEAFF	-	-	TRBJ1-1	TRBV6-1	14
TGTGCCAGCAGCTTTAATGAGCAGTTCTTC	CASSFNEQFF	many	-	TRBJ2-1	TRBV12-3/TRBV12-4	10
TGCAGCGTTGAAGATAATCGGGTCAGCTCCTACAATGAGCAGTTCTTC	CSVEDNRVSSYNEQFF	few	-	TRBJ2-1	TRBV29-1	16
TGCAGTGCTGCTAGCGGGGGGCCATACAATGAGCAGTTCTTC	CSAASGGPYNEQFF	many	TRBD2	TRBJ2-1	TRBV20-1	14
TGTGCCAGCTCACAAGTTTCTAGCGGGGGGGCAAGCTCCTACAATGAGCAGTTCTTC	CASSQVSSGGASSYNEQFF	many	TRBD2	TRBJ2-1	TRBV18	19
TGTGCCAGCAGCTTAAGCATATTCACAGATACGCAGTATTTT	CASSLSIFTDTQYF	many	-	TRBJ2-3	TRBV7-2	14
TGTGCCAGCAGTTTAAGGGACAGAGCCTTTTACGAGCAGTACTTC	CASSLRDRAFYEQYF	many	TRBD1	TRBJ2-7	TRBV6-5	15
TGTGCCAGCAGTTACTGGGACAGGGGGGTCGGAAACACTGAAGCTTTCTTT	CASSYWDRGVGNTEAFF	few	TRBD1	TRBJ1-1	TRBV6-2/TRBV6-3	17
TGTGCCATCAGTGAGTCAACTGAAGCTTTCTTT	CAISESTEAFF	-	-	TRBJ1-1	TRBV10-3	11
TGTGCCAGCAGTTACTCGGGGGCAACTAATGAAAAACTGTTTTTT	CASSYSGATNEKLFF	few	-	TRBJ1-4	TRBV6-5	15
TGCGCCAGCAGCCAAGTAATCGGGACAGGGAATGAAAAACTGTTTTTT	CASSQVIGTGNEKLFF	many	TRBD1	TRBJ1-4	TRBV4-1	16
TGCGCCAGCAGCTTAGGCGGCTACGAGCAGTACTTC	CASSLGGYEQYF	medium-sized	-	TRBJ2-7	TRBV5-1	12